These T cell receptor beta chains were read from a single sample in a study of early T cells in non-severe SARS-CoV-2 infection. MiXCR, run by TCRdb on the 5' RACE reads, gives a single entry per CDR3 protein. The sample lists roughly 30,000 distinct CDR3 sequences, approximately 5.4% occurring once. The specimen sequenced was whole blood. These receptors were obtained from an adult who was a healthcare worker with PCR-confirmed SARS-CoV-2 infection or an uninfected control (not recorded which). CDR3s include the opening cysteine and the closing phenylalanine or tryptophan. Each record gives: D gene, J gene, clone size, V gene, CDR3 DNA, CDR3 protein. The D gene is left open where the match is weak. Expanded clones are given a class, and other clones once, few, many or no size at all.

TRBD2,TRBJ2-5,many,TRBV25-1,TGTGCCAGCAGTGAATACCGGGGGGAGGAGACCCAGTACTTC,CASSEYRGEETQYF
TRBD2,TRBJ2-1,many,TRBV11-2,TGTGCCAGCAGCTCCCACCAGGTGGGAGGGCTTGTGTTCTTC,CASSSHQVGGLVFF
TRBD1,TRBJ2-7,many,TRBV10-2,TGCGCCAGCAACGACAGGGGCTACGAGCAGTACTTC,CASNDRGYEQYF
.,TRBJ1-2,many,TRBV6-1,TGTGCCAGCAGTGAAGCGTTAGCCCCAGGGGCCTATGGCTACACCTTC,CASSEALAPGAYGYTF
.,TRBJ2-5,many,TRBV29-1,TGCAGCGTTGTTAGCCTGGGTCACACACTGGAGACCCAGTACTTC,CSVVSLGHTLETQYF
.,TRBJ1-2,many,TRBV3-1,TGTGCCAGCAGACTAGGCGGGGACGGGCGCTACACCTTC,CASRLGGDGRYTF
.,TRBJ2-7,.,TRBV18,TGTGCCAGCTCATTGTCAGGGAGTAACCACGAGCAGTACTTC,CASSLSGSNHEQYF
.,TRBJ2-1,many,TRBV4-3,TGCGCCAGCAGCCAAGACGTGGGGTCGGGGCGGTTCTTC,CASSQDVGSGRFF
.,TRBJ2-7,many,TRBV30,TGTGCCTGGAGTGTATACGCCTTCTACGAGCAGTACTTC,CAWSVYAFYEQYF
.,TRBJ1-1,many,TRBV15,TGTGCCACCAGCCCCCCAAGCGGGCATGGAGGGGAAGCTTTCTTT,CATSPPSGHGGEAFF
TRBD1,TRBJ2-7,many,TRBV20-1,TGCAGTGCTGACAGGGGTTACGAGCAGTACTTC,CSADRGYEQYF
.,TRBJ2-3,few,TRBV6-4,TGTGCCAGCAGTCCCACGCCGGCTAGCACAGATACGCAGTATTTT,CASSPTPASTDTQYF
TRBD2,TRBJ2-7,many,TRBV20-1,TGCAGTGCTAGAGGGACTAGCGACTACGAGCAGTACTTC,CSARGTSDYEQYF
TRBD2,TRBJ2-1,many,TRBV6-1,TGTGCCAGCAGTGAGACCCTCTTAAGCGGGGGGATTGCGTACAATGAGCAGTTCTTC,CASSETLLSGGIAYNEQFF
.,TRBJ1-6,many,TRBV4-3,TGCGCCAGCAGCCAAGAACAGGGCGGTAATTCACCCCTCCACTTT,CASSQEQGGNSPLHF
.,TRBJ2-7,many,TRBV10-3,TGTGCCATCAGTGAGGACCGGCCGCTCGGGCAGTACTTC,CAISEDRPLGQYF
.,TRBJ2-7,many,TRBV7-2,TGTGCCAGCAGCTTAGAGTGGGGCTTGGTCAACGAGCAGTACTTC,CASSLEWGLVNEQYF
.,TRBJ1-3,many,TRBV5-6,TGTGCCAGCAGCCCGTCGGGGGCTGGAAACACCATATATTTT,CASSPSGAGNTIYF
TRBD1,TRBJ2-1,many,TRBV20-1,TGCAGTGCTTTCAGTGGGACAGAGCTAGTGGGTGAGCAGTTCTTC,CSAFSGTELVGEQFF
TRBD1,TRBJ1-5,many,TRBV18,TGTGCCAGCTCACCCGGGACAGGGGTCGGTCAGCCCCAGCATTTT,CASSPGTGVGQPQHF
.,TRBJ2-1,many,TRBV7-2,TGTGCCAGCAGCTCGACGTCTCACAATGAGCAGTTCTTC,CASSSTSHNEQFF
TRBD1,TRBJ2-5,.,TRBV29-1,TGCAGCGTTGAAGATCTCTATACGCGGACAGGGTTGGAGACCCAGTACTTC,CSVEDLYTRTGLETQYF
.,TRBJ2-5,many,TRBV29-1,TGCAGCGTTGATACCCGGGGGACGGGTGAGACCCAGTACTTC,CSVDTRGTGETQYF
.,TRBJ2-5,many,TRBV5-4,TGTGCCAGCAGCTTGGCCGGAAAAGCGAGGGAAGAGACCCAGTACTTC,CASSLAGKAREETQYF
.,TRBJ1-5,many,TRBV6-1,TGTGCCAGCAGTGGGAGAGGGGGGCGTGATAGCAATCAGCCCCAGCATTTT,CASSGRGGRDSNQPQHF
TRBD1,TRBJ1-2,many,TRBV5-4,TGTGCCAGCAGCCGGGGGACAGGGAACTATGGCTACACCTTC,CASSRGTGNYGYTF
TRBD2,TRBJ2-7,few,TRBV14,TGTGCCAGCAGCCTCGGGGGGGCACGCGAGCAGTACTTC,CASSLGGAREQYF
.,TRBJ1-4,many,TRBV6-2/TRBV6-3,TGTGCCAGCACCGACGCACCGCTTAATGAAAAACTGTTTTTT,CASTDAPLNEKLFF
.,TRBJ2-5,many,TRBV7-9,TGTGCCAGCAGCAGGGAAAGGACCGGTGGCCAAGAGACCCAGTACTTC,CASSRERTGGQETQYF
TRBD1,TRBJ1-1,many,TRBV7-6,TGTGCCAGCAGCTTAGGACCTAGGACAGGAAGAAACACTGAAGCTTTCTTT,CASSLGPRTGRNTEAFF
.,TRBJ2-3,few,TRBV7-2,TGTGCCAGCAGCTGGTCAGGGTCGGATACGCAGTATTTT,CASSWSGSDTQYF
TRBD1,TRBJ2-2,.,TRBV6-6,TGTGCCAGCAGTTGGGGACAGGGCGACACCGGGGAGCTGTTTTTT,CASSWGQGDTGELFF
TRBD1,TRBJ1-1,.,TRBV12-3/TRBV12-4,TGTGCCAGCAGTTTAGGGGGCAGGGGGTATAACACTGAAGCTTTCTTT,CASSLGGRGYNTEAFF
TRBD1,TRBJ2-1,many,TRBV7-3,TGTGCCAGCAGCCCGGACAGGTCCTACAATGAGCAGTTCTTC,CASSPDRSYNEQFF
.,TRBJ2-1,few,TRBV4-1,TGCGCCAGCAGCCAAGAAGTGGAACCGCACAATGAGCAGTTCTTC,CASSQEVEPHNEQFF
TRBD2,TRBJ2-7,many,TRBV7-6,TGTGCCAGCAGCTTAGCGCGGGGGGGGAGGAACGAGCAGTACTTC,CASSLARGGRNEQYF
.,TRBJ1-2,.,TRBV7-2,TGTGCCAGCAGCTTAGGGGGAACTTCTAACTATGGCTACACCTTC,CASSLGGTSNYGYTF